This paragraph reports one T cell receptor (beta chain). The antigen is undetermined. The library was prepared for alpha chains; this beta chain is a stray read, so its frequency means little. These data come from a study of spatial heterogeneity in lung cancer. Study at large: A T cell module score from matched bulk RNA-seq correlated strongly with TCR transcript counts in tumor regions. The study's findings and limits: Expanded alpha and beta TCR counts within tumors tracked tumor mutation counts. Coverage of tumor T cells was estimated at about 7% for alpha chains and under 15% for beta chains.

TCRdb processed the 5' RACE reads anew with MiXCR; each CDR3 protein has one entry. The table has about 18,000 distinct CDR3 sequences, approximately 9.6% seen once. The CDR3 is 19 residues long. Looked up from germline, CDR1 is LNHDA and CDR2 is SQIVND (reference sequence). V was trimmed by 1 base and J by 0 bases, leaving 19 bases between them. Time point of the sample: sample taken at primary tumor resection. No cells were sorted before sequencing. The whole RNA sequenced was extracted from tumor, nontumor lung or frozen PBMC. V is TRBV19 and J is TRBJ1-5; D is ambiguous. This sequence originates from a female donor with early-stage non-small cell lung cancer. The source was lung tumor tissue, collected at surgery. CDR3 in amino acids: CASSIAREGRAYSNQPQHF. CDR3 sequence (DNA): TGTGCCAGTAGTATAGCCCGAGAGGGTCGGGCCTATAGCAATCAGCCCCAGCATTTT.